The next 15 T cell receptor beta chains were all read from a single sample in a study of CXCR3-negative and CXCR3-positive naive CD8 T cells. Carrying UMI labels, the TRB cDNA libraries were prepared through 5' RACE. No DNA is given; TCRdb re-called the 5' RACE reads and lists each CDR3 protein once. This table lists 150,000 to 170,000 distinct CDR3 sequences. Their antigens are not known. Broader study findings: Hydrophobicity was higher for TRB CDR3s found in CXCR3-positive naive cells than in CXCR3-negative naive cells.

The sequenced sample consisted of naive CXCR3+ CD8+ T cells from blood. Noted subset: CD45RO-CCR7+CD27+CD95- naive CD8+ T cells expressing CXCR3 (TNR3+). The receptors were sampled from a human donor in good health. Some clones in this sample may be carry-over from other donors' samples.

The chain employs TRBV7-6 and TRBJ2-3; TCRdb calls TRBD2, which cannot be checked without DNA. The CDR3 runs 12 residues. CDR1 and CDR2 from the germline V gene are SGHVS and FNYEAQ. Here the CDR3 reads CASSGTADTQYF.

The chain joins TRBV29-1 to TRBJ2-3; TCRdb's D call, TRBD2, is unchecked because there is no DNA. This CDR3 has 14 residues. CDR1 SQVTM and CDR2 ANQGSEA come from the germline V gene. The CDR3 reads CSSTGTQYTDTQYF.

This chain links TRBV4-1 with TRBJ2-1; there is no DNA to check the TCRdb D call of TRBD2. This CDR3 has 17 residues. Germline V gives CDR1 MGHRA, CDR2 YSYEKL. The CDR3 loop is CASSQDPGPGLHNEQFF.

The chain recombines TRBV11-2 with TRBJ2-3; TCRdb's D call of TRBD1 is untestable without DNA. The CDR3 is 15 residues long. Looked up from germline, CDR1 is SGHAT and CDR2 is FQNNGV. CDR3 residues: CASSLVGGAPDTQYF.

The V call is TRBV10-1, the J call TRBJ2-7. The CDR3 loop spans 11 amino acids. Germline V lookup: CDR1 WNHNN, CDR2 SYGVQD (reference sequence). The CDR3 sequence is CASISSYEQYF.

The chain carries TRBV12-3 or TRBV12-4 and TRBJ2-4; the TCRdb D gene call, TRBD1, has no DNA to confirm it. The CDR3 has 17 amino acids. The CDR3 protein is CASSFWSIGGAGNIQYF.

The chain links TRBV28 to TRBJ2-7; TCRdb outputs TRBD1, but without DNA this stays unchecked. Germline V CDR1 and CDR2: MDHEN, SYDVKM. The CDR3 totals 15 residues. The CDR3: CASSLIGGGKYEQYF.

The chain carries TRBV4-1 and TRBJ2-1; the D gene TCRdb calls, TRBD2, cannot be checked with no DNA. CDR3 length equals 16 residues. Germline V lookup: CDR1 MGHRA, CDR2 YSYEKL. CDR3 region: CASSRDPGLAWNEQFF.

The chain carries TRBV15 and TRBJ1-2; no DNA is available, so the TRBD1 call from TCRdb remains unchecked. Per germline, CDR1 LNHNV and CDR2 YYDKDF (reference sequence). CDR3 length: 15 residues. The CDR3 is CATSRDAGLGVGYTF.

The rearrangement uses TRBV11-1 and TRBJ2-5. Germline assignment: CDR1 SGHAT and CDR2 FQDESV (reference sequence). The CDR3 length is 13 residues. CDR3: CASSLAPKETQYF. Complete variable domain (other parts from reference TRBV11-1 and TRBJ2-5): EAEVAQSPRYKITEKSQAVAFWCDPISGHATLYWYRQILGQGPELLVQFQDESVVDDSQLPKDRFSAERLKGVDSTLKIQPAELGDSAMYLCASSLAPKETQYFGPGTRLLVL.

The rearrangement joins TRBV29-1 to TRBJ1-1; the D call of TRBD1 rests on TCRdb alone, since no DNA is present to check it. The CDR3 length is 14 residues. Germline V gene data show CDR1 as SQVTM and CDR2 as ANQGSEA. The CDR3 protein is CSVPLSGMNTEAFF.

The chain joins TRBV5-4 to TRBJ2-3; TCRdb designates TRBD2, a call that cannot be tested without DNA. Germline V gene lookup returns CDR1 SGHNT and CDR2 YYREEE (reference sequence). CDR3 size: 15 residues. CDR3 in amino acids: CASSKGLAGTDTQYF.

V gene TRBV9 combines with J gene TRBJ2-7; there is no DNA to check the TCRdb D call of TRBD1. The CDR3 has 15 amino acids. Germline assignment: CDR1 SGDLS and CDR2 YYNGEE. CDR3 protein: CASSASTGTGVEQYF.

The CDR3 reads CASSFPRAGKGYTF. The chain joins TRBV28 to TRBJ1-2; as DNA is missing, the TRBD1 call by TCRdb cannot be tested. There are 14 residues in the CDR3. Germline V gene lookup returns CDR1 MDHEN and CDR2 SYDVKM.

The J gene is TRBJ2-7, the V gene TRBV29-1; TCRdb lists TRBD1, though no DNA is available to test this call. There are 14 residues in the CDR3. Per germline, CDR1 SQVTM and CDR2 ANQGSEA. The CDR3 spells CSAGDRGDHYEQYF.